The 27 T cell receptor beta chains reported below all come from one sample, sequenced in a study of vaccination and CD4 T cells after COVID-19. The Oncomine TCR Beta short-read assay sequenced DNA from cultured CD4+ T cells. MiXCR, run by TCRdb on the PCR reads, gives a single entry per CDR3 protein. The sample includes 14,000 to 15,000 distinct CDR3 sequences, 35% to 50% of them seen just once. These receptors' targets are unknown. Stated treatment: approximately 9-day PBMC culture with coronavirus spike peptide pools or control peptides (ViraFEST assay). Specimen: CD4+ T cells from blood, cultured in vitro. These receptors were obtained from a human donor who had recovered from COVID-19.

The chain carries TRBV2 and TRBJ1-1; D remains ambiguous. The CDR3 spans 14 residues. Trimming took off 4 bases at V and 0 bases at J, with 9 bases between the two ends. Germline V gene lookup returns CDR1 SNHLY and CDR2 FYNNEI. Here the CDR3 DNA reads TGTGCCAGCAGTGTAGAGGTCTTGAACACTGAAGCTTTCTTT. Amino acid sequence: CASSVEVLNTEAFF.

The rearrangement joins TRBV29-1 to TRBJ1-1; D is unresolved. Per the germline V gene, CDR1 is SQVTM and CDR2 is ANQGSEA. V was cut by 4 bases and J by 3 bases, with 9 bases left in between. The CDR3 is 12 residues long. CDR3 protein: CSVVQQYTEAFF. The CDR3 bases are TGCAGCGTTGTCCAACAGTACACTGAAGCTTTCTTT.

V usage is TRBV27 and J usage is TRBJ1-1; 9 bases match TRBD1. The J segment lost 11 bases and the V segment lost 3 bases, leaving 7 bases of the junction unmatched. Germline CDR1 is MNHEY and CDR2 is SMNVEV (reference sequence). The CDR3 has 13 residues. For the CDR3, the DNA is TGTGCCAGCAGTTTCGGGACAGGGATGGTCGCTTTCTTT. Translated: CASSFGTGMVAFF.

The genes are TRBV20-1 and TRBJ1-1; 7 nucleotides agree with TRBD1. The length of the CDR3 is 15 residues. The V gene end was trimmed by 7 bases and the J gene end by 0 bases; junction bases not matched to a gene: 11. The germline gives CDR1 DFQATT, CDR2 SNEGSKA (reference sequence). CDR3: CSGTPGGSMNTEAFF. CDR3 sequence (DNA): TGCAGTGGGACGCCAGGGGGGTCGATGAACACTGAAGCTTTCTTT.

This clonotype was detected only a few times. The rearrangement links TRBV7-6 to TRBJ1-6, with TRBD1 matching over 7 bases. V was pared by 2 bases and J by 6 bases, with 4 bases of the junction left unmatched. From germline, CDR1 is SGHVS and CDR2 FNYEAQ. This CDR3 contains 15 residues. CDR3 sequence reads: CASSLYDRVNSPLHF. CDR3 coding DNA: TGTGCCAGCAGCTTATACGACAGGGTTAATTCACCCCTCCACTTT.

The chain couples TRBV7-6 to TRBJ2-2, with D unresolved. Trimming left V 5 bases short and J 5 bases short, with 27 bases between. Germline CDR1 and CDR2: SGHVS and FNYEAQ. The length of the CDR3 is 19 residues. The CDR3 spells CASSTPIPPAQWRTGELFF. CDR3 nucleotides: TGTGCCAGCAGCACACCCATACCCCCGGCCCAGTGGCGGACCGGGGAGCTGTTTTTT.

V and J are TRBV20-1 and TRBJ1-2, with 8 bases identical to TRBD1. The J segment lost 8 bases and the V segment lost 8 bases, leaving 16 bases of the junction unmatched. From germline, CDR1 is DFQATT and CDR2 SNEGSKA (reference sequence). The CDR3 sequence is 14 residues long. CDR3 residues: CSTSGGGQGAGYTF. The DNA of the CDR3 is TGCAGTACTTCCGGAGGGGGGCAGGGGGCGGGCTACACCTTC.

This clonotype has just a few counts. CDR3 sequence (DNA): TGTGCCACCAGTGTTAGGGACACCTTATACAATGAGCAGTTCTTC. This codes for CATSVRDTLYNEQFF. The V gene is TRBV24-1, the J gene TRBJ2-1; TRBD1 is a possible D gene (6 bases). Trimming took 5 bases from V and 4 from J, leaving 14 bases between them. This CDR3 region has 15 residues. Germline V gene data show CDR1 as KGHDR and CDR2 as SFDVKD.

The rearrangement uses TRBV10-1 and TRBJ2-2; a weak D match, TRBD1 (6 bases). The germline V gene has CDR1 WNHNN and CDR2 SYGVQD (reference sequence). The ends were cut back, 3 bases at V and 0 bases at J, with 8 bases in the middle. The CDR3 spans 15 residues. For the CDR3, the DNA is TGCGCCAGCAGTGATGGGGGCGCGAACACCGGGGAGCTGTTTTTT. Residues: CASSDGGANTGELFF.

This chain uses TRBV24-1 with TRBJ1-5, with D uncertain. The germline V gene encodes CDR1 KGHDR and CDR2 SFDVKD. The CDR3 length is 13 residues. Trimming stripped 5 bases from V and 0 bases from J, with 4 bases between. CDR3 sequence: CATSAYSNQPQHF. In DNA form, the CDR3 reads TGTGCCACCAGTGCGTATAGCAATCAGCCCCAGCATTTT.

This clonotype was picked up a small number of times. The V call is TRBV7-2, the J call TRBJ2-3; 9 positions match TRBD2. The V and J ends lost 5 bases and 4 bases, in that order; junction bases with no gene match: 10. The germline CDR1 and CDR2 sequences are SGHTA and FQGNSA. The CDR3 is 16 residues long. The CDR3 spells CASSVGPGGGADTQYF. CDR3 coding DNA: TGTGCCAGCAGCGTAGGACCTGGCGGGGGGGCAGATACGCAGTATTTT. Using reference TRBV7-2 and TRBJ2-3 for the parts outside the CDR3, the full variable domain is GAGVSQSPSNKVTEKGKDVELRCDPISGHTALYWYRQSLGQGLEFLIYFQGNSAPDKSGLPSDRFSAERTGGSVSTLTIQRTQQEDSAVYLCASSVGPGGGADTQYFGPGTRLTVL.

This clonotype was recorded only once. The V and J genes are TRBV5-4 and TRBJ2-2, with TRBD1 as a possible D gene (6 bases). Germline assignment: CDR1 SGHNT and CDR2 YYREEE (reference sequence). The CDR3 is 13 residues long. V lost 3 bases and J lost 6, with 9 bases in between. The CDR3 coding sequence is TGTGCCAGCAGCTCACAGGGTTCCGGGGAGCTGTTTTTT. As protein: CASSSQGSGELFF.

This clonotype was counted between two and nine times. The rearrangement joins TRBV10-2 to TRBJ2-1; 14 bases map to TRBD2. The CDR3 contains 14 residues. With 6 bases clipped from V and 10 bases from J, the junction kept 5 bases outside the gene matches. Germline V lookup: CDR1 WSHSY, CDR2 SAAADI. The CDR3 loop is CASRTSGGAVEQFF. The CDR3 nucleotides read TGCGCCAGCAGGACTAGCGGGGGGGCCGTCGAGCAGTTCTTC.

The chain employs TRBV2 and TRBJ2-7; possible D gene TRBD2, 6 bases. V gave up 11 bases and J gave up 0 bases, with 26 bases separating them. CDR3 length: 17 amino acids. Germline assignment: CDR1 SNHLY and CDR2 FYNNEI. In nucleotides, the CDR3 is TGTGCCGGCCGTTTGGGAGGCGCAACGCGGGGCTCCTACGAGCAGTACTTC. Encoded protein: CAGRLGGATRGSYEQYF.

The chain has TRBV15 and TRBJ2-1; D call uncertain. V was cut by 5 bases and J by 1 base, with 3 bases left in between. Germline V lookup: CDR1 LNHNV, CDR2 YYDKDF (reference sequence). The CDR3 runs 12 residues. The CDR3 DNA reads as TGTGCCACCAGCCCTTCCTACAATGAGCAGTTCTTC. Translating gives CATSPSYNEQFF.

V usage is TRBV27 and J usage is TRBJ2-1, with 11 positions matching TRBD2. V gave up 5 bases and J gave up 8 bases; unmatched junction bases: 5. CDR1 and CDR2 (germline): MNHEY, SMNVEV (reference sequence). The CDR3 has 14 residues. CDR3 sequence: CASSPSGRWYEQFF. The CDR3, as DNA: TGTGCCAGCAGTCCTAGCGGGAGGTGGTATGAGCAGTTCTTC.

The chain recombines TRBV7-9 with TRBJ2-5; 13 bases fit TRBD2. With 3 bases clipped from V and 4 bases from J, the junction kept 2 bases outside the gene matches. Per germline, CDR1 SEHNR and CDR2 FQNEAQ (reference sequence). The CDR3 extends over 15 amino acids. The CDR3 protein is CASSFGLAGVETQYF. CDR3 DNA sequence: TGTGCCAGCAGCTTTGGACTAGCGGGAGTAGAGACCCAGTACTTC.

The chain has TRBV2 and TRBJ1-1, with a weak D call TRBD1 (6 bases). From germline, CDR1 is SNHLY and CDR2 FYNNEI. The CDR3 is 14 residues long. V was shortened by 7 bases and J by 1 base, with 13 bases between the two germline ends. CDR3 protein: CASTDRRGNTEAFF. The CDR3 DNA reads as TGTGCCAGCACCGACCGCAGGGGGAACACTGAAGCTTTCTTT.

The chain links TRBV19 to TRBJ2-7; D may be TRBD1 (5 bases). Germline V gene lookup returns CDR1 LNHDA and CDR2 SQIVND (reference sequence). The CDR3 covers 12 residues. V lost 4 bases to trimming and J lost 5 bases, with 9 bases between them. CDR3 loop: CASSTRTNEQYF. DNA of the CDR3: TGTGCCAGTAGTACGCGGACAAACGAGCAGTACTTC.

CDR3 protein: CATSGTVIHTQYF. The CDR3 coding sequence is TGTGCCACCAGCGGGACAGTCATTCATACGCAGTATTTT. V gene TRBV24-1 combines with J gene TRBJ2-3, with 7 bases fitting TRBD1. The germline CDR1 and CDR2 sequences are KGHDR and SFDVKD. J gave up 7 bases and V 7 bases, and 7 bases lay outside the gene matches. This CDR3 spans 13 amino acids.

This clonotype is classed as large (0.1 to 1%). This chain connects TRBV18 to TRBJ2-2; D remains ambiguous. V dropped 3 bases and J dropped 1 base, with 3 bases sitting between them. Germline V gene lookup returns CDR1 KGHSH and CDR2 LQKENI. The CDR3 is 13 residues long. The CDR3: CASSPMNTGELFF. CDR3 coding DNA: TGTGCCAGCTCACCGATGAACACCGGGGAGCTGTTTTTT.

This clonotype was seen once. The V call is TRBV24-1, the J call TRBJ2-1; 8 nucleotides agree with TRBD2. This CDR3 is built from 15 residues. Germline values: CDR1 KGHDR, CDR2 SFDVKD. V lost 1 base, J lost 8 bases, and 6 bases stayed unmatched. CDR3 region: CATSDFGGRKDEQFF. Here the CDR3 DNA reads TGTGCCACCAGTGATTTTGGCGGGAGGAAAGATGAGCAGTTCTTC.

CDR3 DNA: TGTGCTTCGGCCCCGCTGAGCACAGATACGCAGTATTTT. It specifies CASAPLSTDTQYF. This chain connects TRBV19 to TRBJ2-3; no clear D. The CDR3 has 13 amino acids. Germline V gene lookup returns CDR1 LNHDA and CDR2 SQIVND (reference sequence).

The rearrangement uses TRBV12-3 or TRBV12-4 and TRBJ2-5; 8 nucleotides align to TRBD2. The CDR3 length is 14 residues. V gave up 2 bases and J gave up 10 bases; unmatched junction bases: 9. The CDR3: CASSLSSGGGFQYF. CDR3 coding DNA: TGTGCCAGCAGTTTATCGTCGGGGGGGGGATTCCAGTACTTC.

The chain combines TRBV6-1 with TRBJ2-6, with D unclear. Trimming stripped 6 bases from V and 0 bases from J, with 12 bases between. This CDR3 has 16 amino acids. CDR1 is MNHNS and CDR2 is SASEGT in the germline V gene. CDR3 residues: CASSLRLSSGANVLTF. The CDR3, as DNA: TGTGCCAGCAGCCTGCGACTCAGCTCTGGGGCCAACGTCCTGACTTTC.

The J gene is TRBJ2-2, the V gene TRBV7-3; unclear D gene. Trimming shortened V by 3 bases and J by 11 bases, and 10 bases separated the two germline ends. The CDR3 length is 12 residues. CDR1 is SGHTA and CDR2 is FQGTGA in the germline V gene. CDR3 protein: CASSFGYGELFF. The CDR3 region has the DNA TGTGCCAGCAGCTTTGGTTACGGAGAGCTGTTTTTT.

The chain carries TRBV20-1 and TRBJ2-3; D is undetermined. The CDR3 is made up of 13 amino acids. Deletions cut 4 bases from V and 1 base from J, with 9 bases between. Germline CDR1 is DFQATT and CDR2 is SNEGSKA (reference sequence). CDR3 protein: CSAMVAGTDTQYF. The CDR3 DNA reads TGCAGTGCTATGGTCGCGGGCACAGATACGCAGTATTTT.